This is a list of T cell receptor beta chains from one sample in a study of cytomegalovirus exposure and HLA in healthy donors. Profiling relied on immunoSEQ multiplex PCR, and the TCRdb table lists in-frame clones only, not all of them. The sample shows over 200,000 clones, about 80% of them seen only once. The sample comprised PBMCs. Receptors were obtained from a woman aged 40 to 50 in good health and CMV-seronegative. The CDR3 runs from the conserved cysteine through the conserved F or W. D genes are given only for firm matches. A row's size may be missing; if present it is once, few, many or a size class.

NA	15	TRBV13	TRBJ1-2	NA	CASSSESVLHYGYTF	TGTGCCAGCAGCTCCGAATCCGTACTTCACTATGGCTACACCTTC
NA	15	TRBV28	TRBJ2-3	NA	CASSPRRAGSDTQYF	TGTGCCAGCTCCCCCCGACGGGCAGGGTCAGATACGCAGTATTTT
TRBD1	14	TRBV27	TRBJ1-4	NA	CASSQTGVNEKLFF	TGTGCCAGCAGTCAGACAGGGGTTAATGAAAAACTGTTTTTT
NA	16	TRBV5-4	TRBJ1-2	NA	CASSLAGEPLNYGYTF	TGTGCCAGCAGCTTGGCGGGAGAACCCCTTAACTATGGCTACACCTTC
NA	13	TRBV2	TRBJ2-7	few	CASIETGSHEQYF	TGTGCCAGCATTGAAACAGGGTCCCACGAGCAGTACTTC
NA	14	TRBV7-2	TRBJ1-1	once	CASSLIAGAAEAFF	TGTGCCAGCAGCTTAATTGCGGGGGCCGCTGAAGCTTTCTTT
NA	12	TRBV10-3	TRBJ1-4	NA	CATRGDGEKLFF	TGTGCCACCAGGGGCGACGGTGAAAAACTGTTTTTT
NA	17	TRBV7-2	TRBJ1-6	NA	CASSPRPPGSYNSPLHF	TGTGCCAGCAGCCCGAGGCCTCCGGGGTCCTATAATTCACCCCTCCACTTT
NA	10	TRBV29-1	TRBJ1-1	NA	CSGGGTEAFF	TGCAGTGGGGGGGGCACTGAAGCTTTCTTT
TRBD2	17	TRBV2	TRBJ2-6	few	CASSSLGGEAGANVLTF	TGTGCCAGCAGCTCCTTGGGAGGGGAGGCTGGGGCCAACGTCCTGACTTTC
NA	15	TRBV2	TRBJ1-5	once	CASSNFQGLYQPQHF	TGTGCCAGCAGCAATTTTCAGGGGTTATATCAGCCCCAGCATTTT
NA	14	TRBV12-5	TRBJ2-5	NA	CASGLAGKKETQYF	TGTGCTAGTGGTTTGGCGGGGAAGAAGGAGACCCAGTACTTC